The sequence of this T cell receptor beta chain was determined in a study of neurological immune-mediated disorders. This clonotype was detected many times. J gave up 3 bases and V 2 bases, and 11 bases lay outside the gene matches. Germline V lookup: CDR1 SGHTA, CDR2 FQGNSA. This CDR3 has 18 residues. Specified time point: longitudinal time-point 1 (baseline). TCRdb used MiXCR to reprocess the 5' RACE reads, holding one entry per CDR3 protein. In the table there are about 49,000 distinct CDR3 sequences, about 9.1% of which are singletons. The V gene is TRBV7-2, the J gene TRBJ2-2; 8 nucleotides agree with TRBD1. This receptor was obtained from a woman in her thirties or forties in good health. The sample comprised PBMCs. The CDR3 loop reads CASSLRGRGRGHTGELFF. CDR3 DNA sequence: TGTGCCAGCAGCTTAAGAGGCCGGGGCAGGGGGCACACCGGGGAGCTGTTTTTT. Supplemented by reference TRBV7-2 and TRBJ2-2, the full variable domain reads GAGVSQSPSNKVTEKGKDVELRCDPISGHTALYWYRQSLGQGLEFLIYFQGNSAPDKSGLPSDRFSAERTGGSVSTLTIQRTQQEDSAVYLCASSLRGRGRGHTGELFFGEGSRLTVL.